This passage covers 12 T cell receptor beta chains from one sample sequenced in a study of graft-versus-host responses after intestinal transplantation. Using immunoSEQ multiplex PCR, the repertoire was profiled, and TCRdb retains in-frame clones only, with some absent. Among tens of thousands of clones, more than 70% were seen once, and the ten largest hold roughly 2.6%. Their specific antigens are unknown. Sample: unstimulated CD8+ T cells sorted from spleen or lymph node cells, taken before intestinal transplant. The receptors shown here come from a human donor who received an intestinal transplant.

The CDR3 DNA follows: TGTGCCAGCAGCCAAGGGGGGGGGCCGTACAATGAGCAGTTCTTC. Protein sequence: CASSQGGGPYNEQFF. V and J are TRBV4-2 and TRBJ2-1, with D maybe TRBD2 (7 bases). V lost 1 base to trimming and J lost 4 bases, with 11 bases between them. The CDR3 length is 15 residues. CDR1 is LGHNA and CDR2 is YNFKEQ in the germline V gene.

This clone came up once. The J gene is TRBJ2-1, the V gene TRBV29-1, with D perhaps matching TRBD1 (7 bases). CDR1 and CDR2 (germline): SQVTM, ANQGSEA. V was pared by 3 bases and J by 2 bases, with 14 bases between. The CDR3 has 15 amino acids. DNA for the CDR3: TGCAGCGTTGATGGGCCAGGGGGGACCTACAATGAGCAGTTCTTC. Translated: CSVDGPGGTYNEQFF.

In DNA, the CDR3 is TGTGCCAGCAGTGAAGCGCCCTGGGACAGAGGGAACATTCAGTACTTC. This codes for CASSEAPWDRGNIQYF. V and J are TRBV6-1 and TRBJ2-4; 7 nucleotides agree with TRBD1. With 0 bases clipped from V and 7 bases from J, the junction kept 9 bases outside the gene matches. The CDR3 has 16 amino acids. CDR1 and CDR2 from the germline V gene are MNHNS and SASEGT.

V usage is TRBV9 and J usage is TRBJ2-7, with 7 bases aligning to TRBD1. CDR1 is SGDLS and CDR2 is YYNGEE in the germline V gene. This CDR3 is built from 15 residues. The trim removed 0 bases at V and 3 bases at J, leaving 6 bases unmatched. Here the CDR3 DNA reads TGTGCCAGCAGCGTAGGAGGACAGGCTGGCTACGAGCAGTACTTC. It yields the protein CASSVGGQAGYEQYF.

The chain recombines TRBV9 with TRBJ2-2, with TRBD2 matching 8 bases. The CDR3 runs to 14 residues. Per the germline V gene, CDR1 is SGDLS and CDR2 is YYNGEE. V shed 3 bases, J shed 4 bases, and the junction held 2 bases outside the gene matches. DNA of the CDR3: TGTGCCAGCAGCGCCAGCGGGGGCACCGGGGAGCTGTTTTTT. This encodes CASSASGGTGELFF.

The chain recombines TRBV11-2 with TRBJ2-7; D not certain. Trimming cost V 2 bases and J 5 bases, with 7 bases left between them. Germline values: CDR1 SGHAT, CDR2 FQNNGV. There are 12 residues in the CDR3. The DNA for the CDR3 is TGTGCCAGCAGCTTAATCCGGGACGAGCAGTACTTC. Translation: CASSLIRDEQYF.

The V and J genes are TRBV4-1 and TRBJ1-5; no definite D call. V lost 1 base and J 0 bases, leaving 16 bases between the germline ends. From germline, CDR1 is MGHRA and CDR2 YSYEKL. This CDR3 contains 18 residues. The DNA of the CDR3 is TGCGCCAGCAGCCAAGTATACAGAAACTTTTATAGCAATCAGCCCCAGCATTTT. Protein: CASSQVYRNFYSNQPQHF.

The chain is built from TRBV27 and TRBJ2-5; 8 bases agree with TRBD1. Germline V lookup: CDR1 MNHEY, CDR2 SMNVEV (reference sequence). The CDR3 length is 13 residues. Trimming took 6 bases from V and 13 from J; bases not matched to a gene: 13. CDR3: CASSKPTRDRWYF. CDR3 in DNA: TGTGCCAGCAGCAAACCCACTAGGGACAGGTGGTACTTC.

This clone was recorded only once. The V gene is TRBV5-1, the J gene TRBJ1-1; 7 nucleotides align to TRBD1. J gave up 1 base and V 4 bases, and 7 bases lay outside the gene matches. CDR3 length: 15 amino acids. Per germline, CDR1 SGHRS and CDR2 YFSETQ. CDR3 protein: CASSPWTGANTEAFF. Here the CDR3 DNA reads TGCGCCAGCAGCCCCTGGACAGGAGCGAACACTGAAGCTTTCTTT.

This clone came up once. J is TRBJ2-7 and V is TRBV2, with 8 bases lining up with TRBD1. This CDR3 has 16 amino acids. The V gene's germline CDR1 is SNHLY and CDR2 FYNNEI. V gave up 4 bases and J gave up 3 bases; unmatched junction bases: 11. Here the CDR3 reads CASSGEGGQAYYEQYF. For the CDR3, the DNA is TGTGCCAGCAGTGGGGAAGGGGGACAGGCCTACTACGAGCAGTACTTC.

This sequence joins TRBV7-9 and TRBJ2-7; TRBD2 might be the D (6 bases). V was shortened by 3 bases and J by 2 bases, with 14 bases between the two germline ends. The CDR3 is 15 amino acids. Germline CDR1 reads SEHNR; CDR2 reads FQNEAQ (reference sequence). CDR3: CASSFAGRGAYEQYF. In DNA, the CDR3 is TGTGCCAGCAGCTTCGCCGGGCGGGGAGCCTACGAGCAGTACTTC.

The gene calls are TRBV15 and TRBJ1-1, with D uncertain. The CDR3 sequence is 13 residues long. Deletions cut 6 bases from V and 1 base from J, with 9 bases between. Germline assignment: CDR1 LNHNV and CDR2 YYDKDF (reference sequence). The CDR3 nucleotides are TGTGCCACCAGTGAAACGGGGAACACTGAAGCTTTCTTT. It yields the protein CATSETGNTEAFF.